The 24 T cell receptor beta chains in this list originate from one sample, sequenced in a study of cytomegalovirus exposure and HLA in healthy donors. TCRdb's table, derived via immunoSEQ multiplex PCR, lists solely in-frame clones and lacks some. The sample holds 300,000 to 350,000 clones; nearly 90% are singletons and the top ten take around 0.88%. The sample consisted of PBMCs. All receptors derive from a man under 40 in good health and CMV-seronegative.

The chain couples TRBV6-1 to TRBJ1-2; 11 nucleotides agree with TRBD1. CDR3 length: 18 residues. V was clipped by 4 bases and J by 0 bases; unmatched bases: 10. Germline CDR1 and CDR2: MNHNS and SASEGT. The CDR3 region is CASSASGTGGRANYGYTF. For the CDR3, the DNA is TGTGCCAGCAGTGCCTCCGGGACAGGGGGAAGAGCTAACTATGGCTACACCTTC.

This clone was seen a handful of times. The CDR3 coding sequence is TGTGCCAGCAGGGGACAGGGAGCGGGTGGCTACACCTTC. Translating it yields CASRGQGAGGYTF. The chain links TRBV6-1 to TRBJ1-2, with TRBD1 matching 9 bases. CDR3 size: 13 residues. Germline V gene sequence: CDR1 MNHNS, CDR2 SASEGT. After removal of 6 bases from V and 7 bases from J, the junction contained 6 bases not matched to a gene.

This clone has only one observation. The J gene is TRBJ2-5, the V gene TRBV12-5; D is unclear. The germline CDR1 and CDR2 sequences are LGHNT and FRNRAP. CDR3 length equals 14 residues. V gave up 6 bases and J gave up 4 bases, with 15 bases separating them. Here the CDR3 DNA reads TGTGCTAGTGGACCTTACAGTTCCCGAGAGACCCAGTACTTC. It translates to CASGPYSSRETQYF.

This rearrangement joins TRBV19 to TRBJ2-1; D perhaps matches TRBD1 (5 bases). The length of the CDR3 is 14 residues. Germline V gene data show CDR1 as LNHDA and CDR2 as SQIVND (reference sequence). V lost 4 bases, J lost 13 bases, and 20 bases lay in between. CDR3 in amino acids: CASSRTIPRGYQFF. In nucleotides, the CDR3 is TGTGCCAGTAGTAGAACGATTCCTAGGGGCTACCAGTTCTTC.

The CDR3 coding sequence is TGTGCCAGCACTCAAGGTGGGGCAGTGTACTCCTACGAGCAGTACTTC. Protein product: CASTQGGAVYSYEQYF. The genes are TRBV6-6 and TRBJ2-7; possible D gene TRBD1, 5 bases. Germline V CDR1 and CDR2: MNHNY, SVGAGI (reference sequence). V lost 7 bases and J 0 bases, leaving 19 bases between the germline ends. This CDR3 spans 16 amino acids.

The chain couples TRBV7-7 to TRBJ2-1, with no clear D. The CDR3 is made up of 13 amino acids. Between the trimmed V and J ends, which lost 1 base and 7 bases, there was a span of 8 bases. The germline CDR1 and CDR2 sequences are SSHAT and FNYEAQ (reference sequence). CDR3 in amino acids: CASSLGTGNEQFF. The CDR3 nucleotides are TGTGCCAGCAGCTTAGGTACCGGGAATGAGCAGTTCTTC. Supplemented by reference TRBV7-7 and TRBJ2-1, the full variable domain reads GAGVSQSPRYKVTKRGQDVTLRCDPISSHATLYWYQQALGQGPEFLTYFNYEAQPDKSGLPSDRFSAERPEGSISTLTIQRTEQRDSAMYRCASSLGTGNEQFFGPGTRLTVL.

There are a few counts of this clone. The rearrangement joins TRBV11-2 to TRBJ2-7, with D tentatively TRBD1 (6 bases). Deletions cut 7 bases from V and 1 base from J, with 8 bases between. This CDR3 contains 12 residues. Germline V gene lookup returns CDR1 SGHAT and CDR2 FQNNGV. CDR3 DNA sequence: TGTGCCAGCACAGGGGATTCCTACGAGCAGTACTTC. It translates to CASTGDSYEQYF.

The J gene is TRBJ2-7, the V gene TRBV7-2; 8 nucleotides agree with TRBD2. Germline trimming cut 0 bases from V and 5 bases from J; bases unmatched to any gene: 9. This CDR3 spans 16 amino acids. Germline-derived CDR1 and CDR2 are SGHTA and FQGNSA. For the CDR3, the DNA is TGTGCCAGCAGCTTAGCGCGCGGGGGGCCAAGGGACGAGCAGTACTTC. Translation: CASSLARGGPRDEQYF.

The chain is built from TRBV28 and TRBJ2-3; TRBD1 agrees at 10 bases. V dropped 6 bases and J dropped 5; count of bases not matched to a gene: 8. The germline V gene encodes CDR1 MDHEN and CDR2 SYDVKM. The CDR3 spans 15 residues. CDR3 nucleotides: TGTGCCAGCAGGGGGGACAGGGGTCGACGAGATACGCAGTATTTT. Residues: CASRGDRGRRDTQYF.

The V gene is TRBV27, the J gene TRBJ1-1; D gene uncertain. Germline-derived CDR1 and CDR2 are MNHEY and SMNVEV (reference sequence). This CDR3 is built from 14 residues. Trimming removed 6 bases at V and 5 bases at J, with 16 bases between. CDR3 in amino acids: CASRHTSGRTEAFF. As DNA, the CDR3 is TGTGCCAGCAGGCATACCTCGGGGAGGACTGAAGCTTTCTTT.

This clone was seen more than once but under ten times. This CDR3 reads CASTFLGAGFGYTF. CDR3 DNA: TGTGCCAGTACTTTTTTGGGGGCCGGGTTCGGCTACACCTTC. The chain combines TRBV19 with TRBJ1-2; D perhaps matches TRBD1 (6 bases). With 7 bases removed from V and 8 bases from J, the gap between germline ends came to 20 bases. This CDR3 has 14 residues. The V gene's germline CDR1 is LNHDA and CDR2 SQIVND (reference sequence).

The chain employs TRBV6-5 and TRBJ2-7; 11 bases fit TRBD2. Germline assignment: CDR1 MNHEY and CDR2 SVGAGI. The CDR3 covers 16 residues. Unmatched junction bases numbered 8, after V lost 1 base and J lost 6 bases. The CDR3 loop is CASSYLAGGRSSEQYF. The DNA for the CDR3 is TGTGCCAGCAGTTACTTAGCGGGGGGGCGTAGCTCCGAGCAGTACTTC.

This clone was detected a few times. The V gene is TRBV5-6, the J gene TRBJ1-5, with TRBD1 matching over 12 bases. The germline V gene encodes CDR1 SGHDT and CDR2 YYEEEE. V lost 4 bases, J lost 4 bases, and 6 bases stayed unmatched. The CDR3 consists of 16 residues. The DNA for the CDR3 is TGTGCCAGCAGCCGGGACAGGGGGCTCCCAAATCAGCCCCAGCATTTT. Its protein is CASSRDRGLPNQPQHF.

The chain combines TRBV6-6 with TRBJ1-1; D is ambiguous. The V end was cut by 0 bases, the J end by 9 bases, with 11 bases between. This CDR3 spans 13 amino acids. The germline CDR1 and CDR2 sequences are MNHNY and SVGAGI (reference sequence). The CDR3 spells CASSYSGPEKAFF. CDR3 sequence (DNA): TGTGCCAGCAGTTACTCTGGCCCCGAAAAAGCTTTCTTT.

This CDR3 is CATSREARASGYTF. The CDR3 DNA sequence: TGTGCCACCAGCAGAGAGGCCAGGGCGAGTGGCTACACCTTC. This chain joins TRBV15 and TRBJ1-2; a possible D gene is TRBD1 (5 bases). Germline V gene data show CDR1 as LNHNV and CDR2 as YYDKDF (reference sequence). V lost 0 bases and J 7 bases, leaving 12 bases between the germline ends. There are 14 residues in the CDR3.

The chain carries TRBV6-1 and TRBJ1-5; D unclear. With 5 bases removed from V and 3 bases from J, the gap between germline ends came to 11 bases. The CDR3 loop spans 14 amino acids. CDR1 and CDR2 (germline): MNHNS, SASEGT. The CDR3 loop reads CASSNDMNNQPQHF. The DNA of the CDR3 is TGTGCCAGCAGTAACGACATGAACAATCAGCCCCAGCATTTT.

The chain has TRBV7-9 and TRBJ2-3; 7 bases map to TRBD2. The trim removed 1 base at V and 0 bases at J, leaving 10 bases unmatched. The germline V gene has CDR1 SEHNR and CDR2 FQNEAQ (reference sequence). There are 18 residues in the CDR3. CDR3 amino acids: CASSLVGGGATSTDTQYF. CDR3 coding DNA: TGTGCCAGCAGCTTAGTTGGCGGGGGAGCCACTAGCACAGATACGCAGTATTTT.

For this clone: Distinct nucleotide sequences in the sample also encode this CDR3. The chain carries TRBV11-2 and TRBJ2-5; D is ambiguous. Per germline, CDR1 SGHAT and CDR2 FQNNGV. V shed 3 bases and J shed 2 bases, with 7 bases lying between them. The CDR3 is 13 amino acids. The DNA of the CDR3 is TGTGCCAGCAGCTTGGGCCAGCAAGAGACCCAGTACTTC. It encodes CASSLGQQETQYF. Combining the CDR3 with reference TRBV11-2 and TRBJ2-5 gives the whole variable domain EAGVAQSPRYKIIEKRQSVAFWCNPISGHATLYWYQQILGQGPKLLIQFQNNGVVDDSQLPKDRFSAERLKGVDSTLKIQPAKLEDSAVYLCASSLGQQETQYFGPGTRLLVL.

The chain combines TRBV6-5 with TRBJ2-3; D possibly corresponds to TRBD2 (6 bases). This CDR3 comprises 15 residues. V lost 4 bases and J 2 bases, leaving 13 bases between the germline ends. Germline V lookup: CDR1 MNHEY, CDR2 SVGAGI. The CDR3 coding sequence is TGTGCCAGCAGTTCCGACGGACTATTCACAGATACGCAGTATTTT. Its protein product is CASSSDGLFTDTQYF.

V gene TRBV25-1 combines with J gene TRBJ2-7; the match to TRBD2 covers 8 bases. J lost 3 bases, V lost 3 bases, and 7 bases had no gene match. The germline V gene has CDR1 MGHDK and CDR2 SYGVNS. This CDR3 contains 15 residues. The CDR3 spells CASSDGGLGNYEQYF. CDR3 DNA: TGTGCCAGCAGTGATGGGGGACTAGGCAACTACGAGCAGTACTTC.

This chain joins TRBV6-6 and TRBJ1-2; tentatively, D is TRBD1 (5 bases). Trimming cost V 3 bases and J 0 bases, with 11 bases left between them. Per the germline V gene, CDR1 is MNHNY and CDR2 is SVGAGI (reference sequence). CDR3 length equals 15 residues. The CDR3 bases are TGTGCCAGCAGTTATCGACAGCTGTCTAACTATGGCTACACCTTC. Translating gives CASSYRQLSNYGYTF.

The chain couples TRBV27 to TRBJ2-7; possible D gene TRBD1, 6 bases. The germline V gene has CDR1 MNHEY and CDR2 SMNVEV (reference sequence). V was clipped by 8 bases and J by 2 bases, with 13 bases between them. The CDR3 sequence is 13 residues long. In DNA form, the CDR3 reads TGTGCCAGCGCTCAAGGGGGTCCCTACGAGCAGTACTTC. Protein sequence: CASAQGGPYEQYF.

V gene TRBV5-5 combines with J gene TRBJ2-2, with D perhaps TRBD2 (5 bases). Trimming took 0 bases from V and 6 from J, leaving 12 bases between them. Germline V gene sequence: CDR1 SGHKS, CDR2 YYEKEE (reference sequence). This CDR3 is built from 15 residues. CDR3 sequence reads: CASSLALTSPGELFF. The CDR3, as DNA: TGTGCCAGCAGCTTGGCCCTTACTAGTCCCGGGGAGCTGTTTTTT.

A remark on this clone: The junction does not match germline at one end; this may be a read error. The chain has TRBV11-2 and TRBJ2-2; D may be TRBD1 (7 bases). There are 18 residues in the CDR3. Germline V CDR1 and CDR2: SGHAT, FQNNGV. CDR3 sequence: CASSLEYRGGPHTGELFF. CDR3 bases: TGTGCCAGCAGCTTAGAGTACAGGGGAGGCCCTCACACCGGAGAGCTGTTTTTT.